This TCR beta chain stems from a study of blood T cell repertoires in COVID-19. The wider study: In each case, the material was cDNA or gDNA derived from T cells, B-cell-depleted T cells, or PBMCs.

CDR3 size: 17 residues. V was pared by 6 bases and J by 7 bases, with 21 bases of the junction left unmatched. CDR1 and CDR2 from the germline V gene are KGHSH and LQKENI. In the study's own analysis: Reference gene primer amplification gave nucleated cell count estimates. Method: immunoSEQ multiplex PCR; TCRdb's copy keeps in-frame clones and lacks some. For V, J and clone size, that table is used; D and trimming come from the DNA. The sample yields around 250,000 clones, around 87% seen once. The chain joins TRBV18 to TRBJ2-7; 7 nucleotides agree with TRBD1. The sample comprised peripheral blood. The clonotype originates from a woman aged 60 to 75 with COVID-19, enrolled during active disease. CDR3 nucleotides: TGTGCCAGCTCCCCCTTCACCGGGACAGCCGGCGGCGTAGAGCAGTACTTC. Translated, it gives CASSPFTGTAGGVEQYF.